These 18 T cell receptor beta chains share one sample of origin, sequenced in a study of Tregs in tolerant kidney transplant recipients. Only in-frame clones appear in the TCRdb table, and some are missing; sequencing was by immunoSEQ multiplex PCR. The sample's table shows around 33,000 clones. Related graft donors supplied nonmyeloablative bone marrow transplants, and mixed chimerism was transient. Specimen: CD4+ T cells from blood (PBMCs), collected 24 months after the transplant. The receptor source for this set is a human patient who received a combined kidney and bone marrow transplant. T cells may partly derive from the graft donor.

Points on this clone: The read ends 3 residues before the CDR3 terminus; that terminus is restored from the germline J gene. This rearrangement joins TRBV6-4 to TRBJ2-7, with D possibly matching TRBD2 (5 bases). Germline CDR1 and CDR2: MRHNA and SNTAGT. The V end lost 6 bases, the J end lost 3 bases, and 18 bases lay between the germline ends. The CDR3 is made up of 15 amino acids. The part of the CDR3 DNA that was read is TGTGCCAGCAGGACTACTACTAGGCTCAACTACGAG. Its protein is CASRTTTRLNYE. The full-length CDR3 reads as CASRTTTRLNYEQYF.

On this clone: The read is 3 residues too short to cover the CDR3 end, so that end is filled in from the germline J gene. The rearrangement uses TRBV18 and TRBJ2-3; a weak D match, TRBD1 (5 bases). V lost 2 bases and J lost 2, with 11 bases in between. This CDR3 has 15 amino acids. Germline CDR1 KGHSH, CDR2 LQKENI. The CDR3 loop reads CASSPAGPPTDTQYF. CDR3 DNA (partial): TGTGCCAGCTCACCAGCAGGGCCCCCCACAGATACG.

CDR3 in amino acids: CSARDPPGESYEQYF. Incomplete CDR3 DNA: TGCAGTGCTAGAGATCCCCCAGGGGAGTCATACGAG. This chain connects TRBV20-1 to TRBJ2-7; tentatively, D is TRBD1 (6 bases). The DNA ends 3 residues before the CDR3 does, and the rest of the CDR3 is filled in from the germline J gene. Per germline, CDR1 DFQATT and CDR2 SNEGSKA (reference sequence). The V and J ends lost 0 bases and 4 bases respectively, with 16 bases between them. The CDR3 has 15 amino acids.

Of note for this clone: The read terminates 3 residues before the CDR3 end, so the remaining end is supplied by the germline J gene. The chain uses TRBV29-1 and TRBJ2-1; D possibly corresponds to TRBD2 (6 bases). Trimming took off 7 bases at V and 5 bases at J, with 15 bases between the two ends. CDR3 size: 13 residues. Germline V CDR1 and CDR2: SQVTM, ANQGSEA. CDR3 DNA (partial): TGCAGCGCCCGGGACTTTGAAAACAATGAG. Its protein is CSARDFENNE. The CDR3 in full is CSARDFENNEQFF.

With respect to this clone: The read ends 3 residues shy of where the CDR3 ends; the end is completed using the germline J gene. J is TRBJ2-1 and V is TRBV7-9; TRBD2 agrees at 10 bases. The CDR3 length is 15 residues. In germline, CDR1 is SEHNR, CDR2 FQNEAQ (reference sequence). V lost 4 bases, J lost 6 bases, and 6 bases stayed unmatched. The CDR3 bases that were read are TGTGCCAGCAGCTACAGGACTAGCGGATCCAATGAG. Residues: CASSYRTSGSNE. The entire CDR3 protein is CASSYRTSGSNEQFF. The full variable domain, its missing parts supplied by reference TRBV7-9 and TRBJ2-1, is DTGVSQNPRHKITKRGQNVTFRCDPISEHNRLYWYRQTLGQGPEFLTYFQNEAQLEKSRLLSDRFSAERPKGSFSTLEIQRTEQGDSAMYLCASSYRTSGSNEQFFGPGTRLTVL.

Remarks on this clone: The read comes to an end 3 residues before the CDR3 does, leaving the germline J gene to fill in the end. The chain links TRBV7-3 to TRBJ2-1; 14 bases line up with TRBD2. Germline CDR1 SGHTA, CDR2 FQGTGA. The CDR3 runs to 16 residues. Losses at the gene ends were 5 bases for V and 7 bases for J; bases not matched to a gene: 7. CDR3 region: CASSKTGTSGSNEQFF. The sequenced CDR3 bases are TGTGCCAGCAGCAAAACCGGGACTAGCGGGAGTAATGAG.

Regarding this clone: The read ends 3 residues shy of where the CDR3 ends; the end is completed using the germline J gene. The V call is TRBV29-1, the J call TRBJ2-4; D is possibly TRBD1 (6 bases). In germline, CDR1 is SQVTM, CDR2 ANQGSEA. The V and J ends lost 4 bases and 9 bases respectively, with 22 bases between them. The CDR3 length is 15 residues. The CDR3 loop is CSVASRGRGKGIQYF. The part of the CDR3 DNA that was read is TGCAGCGTTGCTTCCAGGGGAAGGGGGAAAGGCATT.

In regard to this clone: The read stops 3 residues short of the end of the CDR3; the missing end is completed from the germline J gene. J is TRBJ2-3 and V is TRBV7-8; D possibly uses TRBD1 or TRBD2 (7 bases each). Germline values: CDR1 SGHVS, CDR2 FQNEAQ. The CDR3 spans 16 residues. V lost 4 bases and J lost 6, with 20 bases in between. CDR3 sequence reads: CASSSSYQGEGDTQYF. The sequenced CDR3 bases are TGTGCCAGCAGCTCCTCGTACCAGGGGGAGGGGGATACG. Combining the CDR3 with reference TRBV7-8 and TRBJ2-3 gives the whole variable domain GAGVSQSPRYKVAKRGQDVALRCDPISGHVSLFWYQQALGQGPEFLTYFQNEAQLDKSGLPSDRFFAERPEGSVSTLKIQRTQQEDSAVYLCASSSSYQGEGDTQYFGPGTRLTVL.

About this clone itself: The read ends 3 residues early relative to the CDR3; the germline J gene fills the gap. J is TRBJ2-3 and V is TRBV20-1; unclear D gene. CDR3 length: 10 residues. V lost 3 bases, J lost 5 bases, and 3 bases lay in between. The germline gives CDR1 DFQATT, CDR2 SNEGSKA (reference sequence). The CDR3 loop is CSASGDTQYF. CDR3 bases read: TGCAGTGCTAGCGGAGATACG.

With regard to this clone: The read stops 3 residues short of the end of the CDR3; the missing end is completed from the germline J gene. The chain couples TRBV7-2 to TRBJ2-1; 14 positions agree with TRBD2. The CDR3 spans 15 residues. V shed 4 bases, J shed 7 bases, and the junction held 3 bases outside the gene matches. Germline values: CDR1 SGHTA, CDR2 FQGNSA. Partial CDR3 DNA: TGTGCCAGCAGCTCGGGACTAGCGGGAGATAATGAG. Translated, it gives CASSSGLAGDNE. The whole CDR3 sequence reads CASSSGLAGDNEQFF. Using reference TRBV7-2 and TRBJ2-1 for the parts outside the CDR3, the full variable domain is GAGVSQSPSNKVTEKGKDVELRCDPISGHTALYWYRQSLGQGLEFLIYFQGNSAPDKSGLPSDRFSAERTGGSVSTLTIQRTQQEDSAVYLCASSSGLAGDNEQFFGPGTRLTVL.

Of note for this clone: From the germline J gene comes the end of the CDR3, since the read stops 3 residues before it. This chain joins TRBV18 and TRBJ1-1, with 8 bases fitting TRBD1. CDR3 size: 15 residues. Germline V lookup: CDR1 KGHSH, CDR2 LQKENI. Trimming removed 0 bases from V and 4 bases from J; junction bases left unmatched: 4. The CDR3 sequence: CASSPPSTGATEAFF. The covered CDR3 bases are TGTGCCAGCTCACCACCCTCGACAGGGGCCACTGAA.

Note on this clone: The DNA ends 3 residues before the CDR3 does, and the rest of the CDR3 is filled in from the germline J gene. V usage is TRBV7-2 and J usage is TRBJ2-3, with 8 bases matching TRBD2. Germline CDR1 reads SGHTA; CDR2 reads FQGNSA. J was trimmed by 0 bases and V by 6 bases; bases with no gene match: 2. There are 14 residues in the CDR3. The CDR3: CASRSSGSTDTQYF. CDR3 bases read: TGTGCCAGCAGATCTAGCGGGAGCACAGATACG.

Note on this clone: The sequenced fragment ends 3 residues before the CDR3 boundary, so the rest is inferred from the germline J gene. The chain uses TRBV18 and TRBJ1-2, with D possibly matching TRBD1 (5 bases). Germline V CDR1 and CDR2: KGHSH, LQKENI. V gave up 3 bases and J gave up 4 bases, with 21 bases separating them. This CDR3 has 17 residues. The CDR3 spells CASSPQGGYGEIYGYTF. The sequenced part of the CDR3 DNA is TGTGCCAGCTCACCCCAGGGTGGGTACGGCGAAATCTATGGC.

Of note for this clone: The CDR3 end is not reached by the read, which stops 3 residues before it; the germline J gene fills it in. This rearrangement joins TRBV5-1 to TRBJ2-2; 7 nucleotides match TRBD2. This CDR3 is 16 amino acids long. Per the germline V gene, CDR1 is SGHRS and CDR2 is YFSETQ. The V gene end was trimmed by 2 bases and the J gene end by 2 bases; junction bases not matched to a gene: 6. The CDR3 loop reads CASSFGLADNTGELFF. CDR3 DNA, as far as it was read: TGCGCCAGCAGCTTTGGGCTAGCGGATAACACCGGGGAG.

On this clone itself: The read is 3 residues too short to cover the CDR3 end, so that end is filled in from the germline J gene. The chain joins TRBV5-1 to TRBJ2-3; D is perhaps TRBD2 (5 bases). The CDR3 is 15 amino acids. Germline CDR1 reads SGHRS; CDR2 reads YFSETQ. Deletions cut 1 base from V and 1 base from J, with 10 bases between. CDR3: CASSLSGVGTDTQYF. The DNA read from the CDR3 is TGCGCCAGCAGCTTGAGCGGAGTAGGCACAGATACG.

CDR3 bases read: TGCAGTGCTAGGTGGACTAGCGGAAATTCCTACGAG. This gives the protein CSARWTSGNSYE. The full CDR3 protein reads CSARWTSGNSYEQYF. The gene calls are TRBV20-1 and TRBJ2-7, with 10 nucleotides matching TRBD2. The missing CDR3 end, 3 residues past where the read stops, is filled in from the germline J gene. There are 15 residues in the CDR3. V lost 3 bases and J lost 1; bases outside the gene matches: 6. CDR1 DFQATT and CDR2 SNEGSKA come from the germline V gene (reference sequence).

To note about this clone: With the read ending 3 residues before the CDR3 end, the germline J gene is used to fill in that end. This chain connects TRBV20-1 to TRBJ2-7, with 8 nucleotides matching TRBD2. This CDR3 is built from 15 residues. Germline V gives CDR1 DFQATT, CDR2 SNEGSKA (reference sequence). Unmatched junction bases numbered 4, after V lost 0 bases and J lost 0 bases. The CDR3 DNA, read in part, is TGCAGTGCTAGAGATGGCGGGGGGTCCTCCTACGAG. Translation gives CSARDGGGSSYE. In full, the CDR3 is CSARDGGGSSYEQYF.

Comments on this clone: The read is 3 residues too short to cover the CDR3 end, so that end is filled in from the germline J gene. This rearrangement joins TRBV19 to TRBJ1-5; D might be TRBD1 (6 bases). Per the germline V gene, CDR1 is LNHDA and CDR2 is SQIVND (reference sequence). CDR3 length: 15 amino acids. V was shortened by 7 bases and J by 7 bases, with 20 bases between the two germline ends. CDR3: CASTKVAGERQPQHF. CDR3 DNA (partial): TGTGCCAGTACTAAGGTGGCAGGGGAGAGACAGCCC.